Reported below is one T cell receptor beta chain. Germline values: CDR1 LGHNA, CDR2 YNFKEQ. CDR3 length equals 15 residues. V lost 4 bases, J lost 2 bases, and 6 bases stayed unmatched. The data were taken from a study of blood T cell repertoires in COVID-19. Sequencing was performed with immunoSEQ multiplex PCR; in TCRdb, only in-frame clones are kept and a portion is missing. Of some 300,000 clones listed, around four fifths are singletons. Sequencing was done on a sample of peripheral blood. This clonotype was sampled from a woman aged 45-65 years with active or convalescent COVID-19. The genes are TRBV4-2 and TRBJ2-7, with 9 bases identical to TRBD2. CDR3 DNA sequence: TGTGCCAGCAGCCTTCGGGCGGGGGGGCCCTACGAGCAGTACTTC. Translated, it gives CASSLRAGGPYEQYF.